This entry is about one T cell receptor (beta chain). The V segment lost 7 bases and the J segment 10 bases; nucleotides outside the gene matches: 6. The germline CDR1 and CDR2 sequences are LNHDA and SQIVND (reference sequence). The CDR3 loop spans 12 amino acids. The data stem from a study of blood T cell repertoires in COVID-19. Some clones are missing from TCRdb's copy, which holds only in-frame ones; the method was immunoSEQ multiplex PCR. In the table there are approximately 270,000 clones, approximately 90% of which are singletons. The sequenced sample was PBMCs or T cells enriched from blood (not recorded which). This TCR derives from a man aged 35-49 years who had been exposed to COVID-19. The genes are TRBV19 and TRBJ1-4, with TRBD1 identical over 7 bases. CDR3 DNA: TGTGCCAGTACCCAGGGGGAAAGAAAACTGTTTTTT. Translation: CASTQGERKLFF.